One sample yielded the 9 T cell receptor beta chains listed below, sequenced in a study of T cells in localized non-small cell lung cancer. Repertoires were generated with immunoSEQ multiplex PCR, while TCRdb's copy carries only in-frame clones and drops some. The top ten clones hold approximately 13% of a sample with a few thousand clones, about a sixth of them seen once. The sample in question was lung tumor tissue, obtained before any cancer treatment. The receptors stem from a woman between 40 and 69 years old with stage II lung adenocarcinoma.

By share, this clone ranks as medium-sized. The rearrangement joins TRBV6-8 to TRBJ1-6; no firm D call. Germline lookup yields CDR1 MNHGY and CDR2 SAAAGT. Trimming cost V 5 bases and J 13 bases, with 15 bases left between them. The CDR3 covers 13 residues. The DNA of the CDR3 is TGTGCCAGCAGTCCGACCCCCGGGAATCCCCTCCACTTT. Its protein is CASSPTPGNPLHF.

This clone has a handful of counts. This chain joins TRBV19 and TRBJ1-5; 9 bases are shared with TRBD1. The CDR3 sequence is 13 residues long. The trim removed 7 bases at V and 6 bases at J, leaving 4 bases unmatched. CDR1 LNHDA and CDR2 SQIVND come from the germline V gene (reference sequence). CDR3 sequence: CASKGQGSQPQHF. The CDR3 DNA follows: TGTGCCAGTAAGGGACAGGGATCTCAGCCCCAGCATTTT.

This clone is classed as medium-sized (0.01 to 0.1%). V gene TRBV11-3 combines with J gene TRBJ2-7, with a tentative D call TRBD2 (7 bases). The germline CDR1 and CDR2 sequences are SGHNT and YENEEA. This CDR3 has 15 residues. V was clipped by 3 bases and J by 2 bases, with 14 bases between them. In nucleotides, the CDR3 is TGTGCCAGCAGCTTGGGGGGGGCCTCTCCCTACGAGCAGTACTTC. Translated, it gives CASSLGGASPYEQYF. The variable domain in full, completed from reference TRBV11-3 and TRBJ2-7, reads EAGVVQSPRYKIIEKKQPVAFWCNPISGHNTLYWYLQNLGQGPELLIRYENEEAVDDSQLPKDRFSAERLKGVDSTLKIQPAELGDSAVYLCASSLGGASPYEQYFGPGTRLTVT.

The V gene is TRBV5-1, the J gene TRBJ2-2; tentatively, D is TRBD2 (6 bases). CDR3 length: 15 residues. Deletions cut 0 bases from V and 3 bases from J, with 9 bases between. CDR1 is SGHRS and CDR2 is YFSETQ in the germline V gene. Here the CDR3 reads CASSLGGADTGELFF. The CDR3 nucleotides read TGCGCCAGCAGCTTGGGCGGGGCTGACACCGGGGAGCTGTTTTTT. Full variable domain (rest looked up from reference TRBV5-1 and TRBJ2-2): KAGVTQTPRYLIKTRGQQVTLSCSPISGHRSVSWYQQTPGQGLQFLFEYFSETQRNKGNFPGRFSGRQFSNSRSEMNVSTLELGDSALYLCASSLGGADTGELFFGEGSRLTVL.

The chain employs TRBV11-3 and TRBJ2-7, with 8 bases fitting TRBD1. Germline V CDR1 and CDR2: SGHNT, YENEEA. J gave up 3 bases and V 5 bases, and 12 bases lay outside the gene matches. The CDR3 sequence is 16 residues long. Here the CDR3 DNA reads TGTGCCAGCAGCGTGCCCTCCACCGGGACAGGCTACGAGCAGTACTTC. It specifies CASSVPSTGTGYEQYF. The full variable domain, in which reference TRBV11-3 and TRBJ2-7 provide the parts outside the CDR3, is EAGVVQSPRYKIIEKKQPVAFWCNPISGHNTLYWYLQNLGQGPELLIRYENEEAVDDSQLPKDRFSAERLKGVDSTLKIQPAELGDSAVYLCASSVPSTGTGYEQYFGPGTRLTVT.

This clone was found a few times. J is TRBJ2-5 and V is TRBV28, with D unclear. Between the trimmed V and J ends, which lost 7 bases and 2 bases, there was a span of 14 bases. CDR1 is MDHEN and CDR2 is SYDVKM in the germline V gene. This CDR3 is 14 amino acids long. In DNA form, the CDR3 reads TGTGCCAGCAAGATCTCTACAGAACAAGAGACCCAGTACTTC. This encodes CASKISTEQETQYF.

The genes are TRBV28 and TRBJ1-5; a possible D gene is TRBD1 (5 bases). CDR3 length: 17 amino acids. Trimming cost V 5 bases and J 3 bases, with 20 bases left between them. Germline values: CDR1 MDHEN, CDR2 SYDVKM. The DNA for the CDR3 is TGTGCCAGCAGTCTTACTTCGGGGCAAACCTTCAATCAGCCCCAGCATTTT. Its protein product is CASSLTSGQTFNQPQHF.

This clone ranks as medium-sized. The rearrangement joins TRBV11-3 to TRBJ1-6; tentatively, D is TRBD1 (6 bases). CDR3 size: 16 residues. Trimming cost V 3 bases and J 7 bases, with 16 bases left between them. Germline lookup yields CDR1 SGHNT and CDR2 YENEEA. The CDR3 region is CASSLSSGAFNSPLHF. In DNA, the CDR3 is TGTGCCAGCAGCTTGTCTTCAGGGGCGTTCAATTCACCCCTCCACTTT.

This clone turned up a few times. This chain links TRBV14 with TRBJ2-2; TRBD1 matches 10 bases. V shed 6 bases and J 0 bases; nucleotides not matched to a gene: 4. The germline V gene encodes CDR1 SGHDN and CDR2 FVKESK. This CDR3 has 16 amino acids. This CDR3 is CASSRQGATNTGELFF. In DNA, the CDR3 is TGTGCCAGCAGTCGACAGGGGGCTACGAACACCGGGGAGCTGTTTTTT.